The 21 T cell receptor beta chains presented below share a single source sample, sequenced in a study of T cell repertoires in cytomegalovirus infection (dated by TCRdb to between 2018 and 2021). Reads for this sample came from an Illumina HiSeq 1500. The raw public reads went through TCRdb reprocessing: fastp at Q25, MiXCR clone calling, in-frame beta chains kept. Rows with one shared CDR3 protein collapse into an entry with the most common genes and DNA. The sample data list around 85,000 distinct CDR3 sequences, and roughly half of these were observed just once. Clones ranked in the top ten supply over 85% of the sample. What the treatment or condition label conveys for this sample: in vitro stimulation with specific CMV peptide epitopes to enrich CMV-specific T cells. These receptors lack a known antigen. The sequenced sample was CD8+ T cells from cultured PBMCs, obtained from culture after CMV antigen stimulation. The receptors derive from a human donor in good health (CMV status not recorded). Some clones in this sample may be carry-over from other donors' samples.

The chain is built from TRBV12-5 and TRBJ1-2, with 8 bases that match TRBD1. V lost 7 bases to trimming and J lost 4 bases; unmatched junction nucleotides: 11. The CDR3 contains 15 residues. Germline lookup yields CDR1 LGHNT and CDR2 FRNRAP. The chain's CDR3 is CASVYTGTGGYGYTF. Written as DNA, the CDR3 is TGTGCTAGTGTCTACACAGGGACAGGTGGCTATGGCTACACCTTC.

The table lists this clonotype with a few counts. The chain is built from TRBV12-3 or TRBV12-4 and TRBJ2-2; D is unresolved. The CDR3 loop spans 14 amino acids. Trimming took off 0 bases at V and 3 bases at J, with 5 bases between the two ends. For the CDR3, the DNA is TGTGCCAGCAGTTTAGCGTTGTACACCGGGGAGCTGTTTTTT. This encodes CASSLALYTGELFF.

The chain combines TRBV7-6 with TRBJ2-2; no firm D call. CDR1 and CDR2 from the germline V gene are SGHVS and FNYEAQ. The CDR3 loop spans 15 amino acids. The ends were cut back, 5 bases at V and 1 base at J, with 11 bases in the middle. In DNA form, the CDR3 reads TGTGCCAGCAGCAATAGTCCAGGGAACACCGGGGAGCTGTTTTTT. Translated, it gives CASSNSPGNTGELFF.

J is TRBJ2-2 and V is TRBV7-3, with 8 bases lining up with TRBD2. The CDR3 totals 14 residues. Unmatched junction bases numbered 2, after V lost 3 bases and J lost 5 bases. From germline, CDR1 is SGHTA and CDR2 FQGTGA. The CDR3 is CASSFIAGTGELFF. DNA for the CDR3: TGTGCCAGCAGCTTCATAGCGGGAACCGGGGAGCTGTTTTTT.

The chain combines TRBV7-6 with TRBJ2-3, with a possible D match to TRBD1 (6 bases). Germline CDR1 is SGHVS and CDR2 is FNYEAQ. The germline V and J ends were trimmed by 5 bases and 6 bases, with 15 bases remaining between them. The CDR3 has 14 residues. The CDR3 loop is CASSIDRSSDTQYF. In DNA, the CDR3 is TGTGCCAGCAGCATCGACAGGTCGAGTGATACGCAGTATTTT.

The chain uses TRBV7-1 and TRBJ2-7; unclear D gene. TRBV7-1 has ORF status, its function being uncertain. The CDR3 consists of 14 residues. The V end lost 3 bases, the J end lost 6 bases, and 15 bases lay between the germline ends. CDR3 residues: CASSSSRSPAEQYF. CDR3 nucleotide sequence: TGTGCCAGCAGCTCCTCCCGGTCACCGGCCGAGCAGTACTTC.

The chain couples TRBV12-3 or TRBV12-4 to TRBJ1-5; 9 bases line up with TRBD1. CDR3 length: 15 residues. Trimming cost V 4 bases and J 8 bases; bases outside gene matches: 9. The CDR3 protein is CASSSSGTGMEPQHF. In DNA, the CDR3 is TGTGCCAGCAGTTCCTCCGGGACAGGGATGGAGCCCCAGCATTTT.

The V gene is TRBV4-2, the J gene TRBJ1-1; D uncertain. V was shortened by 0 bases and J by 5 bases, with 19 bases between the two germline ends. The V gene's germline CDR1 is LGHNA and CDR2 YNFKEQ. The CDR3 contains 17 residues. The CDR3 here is CASSQDFGPGSGTEAFF. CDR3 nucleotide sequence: TGTGCCAGCAGCCAAGATTTCGGGCCGGGATCAGGAACTGAAGCTTTCTTT.

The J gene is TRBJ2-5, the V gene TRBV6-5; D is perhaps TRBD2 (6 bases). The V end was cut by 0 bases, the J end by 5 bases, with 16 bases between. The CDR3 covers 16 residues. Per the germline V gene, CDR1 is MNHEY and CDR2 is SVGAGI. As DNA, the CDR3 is TGTGCCAGCAGTTACTCGGGGGGTCCTGATGCGGAGACCCAGTACTTC. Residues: CASSYSGGPDAETQYF.

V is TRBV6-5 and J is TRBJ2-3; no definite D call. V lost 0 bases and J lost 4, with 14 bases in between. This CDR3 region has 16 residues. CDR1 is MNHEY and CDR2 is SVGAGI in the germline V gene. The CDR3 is CASSYSSWEIADTQYF. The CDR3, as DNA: TGTGCCAGCAGTTACTCATCATGGGAAATCGCAGATACGCAGTATTTT.

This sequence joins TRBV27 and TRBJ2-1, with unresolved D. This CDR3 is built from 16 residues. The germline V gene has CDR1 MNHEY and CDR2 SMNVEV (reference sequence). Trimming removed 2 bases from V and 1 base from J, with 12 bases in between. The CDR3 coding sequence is TGTGCCAGCAGTTTAGATCCCTCTGGGTCCTACAATGAGCAGTTCTTC. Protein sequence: CASSLDPSGSYNEQFF.

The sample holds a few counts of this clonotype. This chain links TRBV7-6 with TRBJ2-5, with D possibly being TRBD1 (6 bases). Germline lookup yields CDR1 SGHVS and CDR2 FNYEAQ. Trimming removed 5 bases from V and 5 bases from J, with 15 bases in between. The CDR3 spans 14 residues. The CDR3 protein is CASSAPGARETQYF. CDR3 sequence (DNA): TGTGCCAGCAGCGCCCCAGGGGCCAGGGAGACCCAGTACTTC. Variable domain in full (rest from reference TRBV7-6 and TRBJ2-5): GAGVSQSPRYKVTKRGQDVALRCDPISGHVSLYWYRQALGQGPEFLTYFNYEAQQDKSGLPNDRFSAERPEGSISTLTIQRTEQRDSAMYRCASSAPGARETQYFGPGTRLLVL.

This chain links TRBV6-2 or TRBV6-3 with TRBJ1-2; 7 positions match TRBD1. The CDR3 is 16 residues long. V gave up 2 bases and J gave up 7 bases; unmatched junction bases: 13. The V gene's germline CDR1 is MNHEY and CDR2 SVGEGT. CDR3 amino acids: CASSYTRQGVNFGYTF. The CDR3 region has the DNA TGTGCCAGCAGTTACACAAGACAGGGAGTCAATTTTGGCTACACCTTC.

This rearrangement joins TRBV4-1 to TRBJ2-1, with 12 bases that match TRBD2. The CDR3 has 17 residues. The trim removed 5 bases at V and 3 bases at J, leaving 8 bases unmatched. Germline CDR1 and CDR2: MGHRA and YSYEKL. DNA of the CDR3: TGCGCCAGCAGCGCTACTAGCGGGGGGAGCATCTACAATGAGCAGTTCTTC. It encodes CASSATSGGSIYNEQFF.

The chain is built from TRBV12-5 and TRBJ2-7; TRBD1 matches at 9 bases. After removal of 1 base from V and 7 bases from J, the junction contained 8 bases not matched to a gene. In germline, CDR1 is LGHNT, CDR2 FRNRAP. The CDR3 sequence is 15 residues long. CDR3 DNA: TGTGCTAGTGGTTTGGACAGGGGGCGGCTAAAGGAGCAGTACTTC. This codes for CASGLDRGRLKEQYF.

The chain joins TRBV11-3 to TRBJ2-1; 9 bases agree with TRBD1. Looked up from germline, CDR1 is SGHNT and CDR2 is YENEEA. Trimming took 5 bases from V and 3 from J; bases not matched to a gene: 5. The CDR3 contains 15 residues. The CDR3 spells CASSPGQGLYNEQFF. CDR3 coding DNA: TGTGCCAGCAGCCCGGGACAGGGCCTCTACAATGAGCAGTTCTTC. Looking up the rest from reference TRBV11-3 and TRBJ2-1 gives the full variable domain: EAGVVQSPRYKIIEKKQPVAFWCNPISGHNTLYWYLQNLGQGPELLIRYENEEAVDDSQLPKDRFSAERLKGVDSTLKIQPAELGDSAVYLCASSPGQGLYNEQFFGPGTRLTVL.

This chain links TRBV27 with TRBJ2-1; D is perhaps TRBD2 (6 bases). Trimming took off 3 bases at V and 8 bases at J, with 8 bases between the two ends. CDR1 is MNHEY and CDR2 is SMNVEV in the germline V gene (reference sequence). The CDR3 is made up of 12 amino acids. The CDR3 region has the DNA TGTGCCAGCAGTTTTGGAGGGGATGAGCAGTTCTTC. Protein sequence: CASSFGGDEQFF.

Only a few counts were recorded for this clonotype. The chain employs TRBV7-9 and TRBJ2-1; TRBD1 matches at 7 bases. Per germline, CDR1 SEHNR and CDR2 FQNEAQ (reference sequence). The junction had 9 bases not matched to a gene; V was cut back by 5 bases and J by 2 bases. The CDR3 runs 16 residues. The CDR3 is CASSRLQGYPYNEQFF. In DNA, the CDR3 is TGTGCCAGCAGCCGATTACAGGGGTACCCCTACAATGAGCAGTTCTTC.

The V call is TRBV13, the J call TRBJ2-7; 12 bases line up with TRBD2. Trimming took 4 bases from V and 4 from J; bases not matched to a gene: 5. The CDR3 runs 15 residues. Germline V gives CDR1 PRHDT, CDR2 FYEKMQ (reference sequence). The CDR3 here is CASSSSSGGAYEQYF. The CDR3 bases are TGTGCCAGCAGCTCTTCTAGCGGGGGGGCTTACGAGCAGTACTTC.

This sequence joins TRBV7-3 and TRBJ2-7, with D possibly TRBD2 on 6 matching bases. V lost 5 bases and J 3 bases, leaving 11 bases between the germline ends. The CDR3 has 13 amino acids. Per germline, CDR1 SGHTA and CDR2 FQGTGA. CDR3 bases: TGTGCCAGCAGCCTCGGGACTCACTACGAGCAGTACTTC. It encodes CASSLGTHYEQYF.

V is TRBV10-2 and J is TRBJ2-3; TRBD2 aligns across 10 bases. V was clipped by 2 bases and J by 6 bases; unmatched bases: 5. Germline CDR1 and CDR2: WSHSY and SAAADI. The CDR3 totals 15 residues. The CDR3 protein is CASSEQRGGRDTQYF. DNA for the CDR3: TGCGCCAGCAGTGAGCAGCGGGGGGGCCGGGATACGCAGTATTTT.